This T cell receptor (beta chain) was identified during a study of technical replicates of blood from a few donors. The method was immunoSEQ multiplex PCR; TCRdb's version includes in-frame clones alone and lacks a portion of them. The table includes over 55,000 clones, more than 70% detected once. The source of this sequence is a human donor in good health. Some clones in this sample may be carry-over from other donors' samples. Specimen: PBMCs.

CDR3 bases: TGTGCCAGCAGTCAGGGGACGAACACTGAAGCTTTCTTT. This encodes CASSQGTNTEAFF. The V and J genes are TRBV13 and TRBJ1-1, with a weak D call TRBD1 (6 bases). Trimming pared 6 bases from V and 1 base from J, leaving 9 bases between. The V gene's germline CDR1 is PRHDT and CDR2 FYEKMQ (reference sequence). This CDR3 is 13 amino acids long.